Each of the 4 T cell receptor beta chains below was sequenced from the same sample in a study of cytomegalovirus exposure and HLA in healthy donors. PCR was performed using 60 Vbeta and 13 Jbeta primers. Only in-frame clones appear in the TCRdb table, and some are missing; sequencing was by immunoSEQ multiplex PCR. The table shows 100,000 to 150,000 clones, with about 80% occurring only once. Sequences were obtained from PBMCs. The receptors here all came from a man aged 25-45 years in good health and CMV-seropositive.

The chain recombines TRBV6-5 with TRBJ1-2, with D possibly being TRBD1 (5 bases). V lost 6 bases to trimming and J lost 4 bases, with 18 bases between them. The CDR3 runs to 15 residues. In germline, CDR1 is MNHEY, CDR2 SVGAGI. CDR3 coding DNA: TGTGCCAGCAGCCTCCGCAGGGCCCCCGGCTATGGCTACACCTTC. It codes for CASSLRRAPGYGYTF.

This sequence joins TRBV25-1 and TRBJ1-4; D is unclear. The germline V gene has CDR1 MGHDK and CDR2 SYGVNS. With 6 bases removed from V and 5 bases from J, the gap between germline ends came to 13 bases. This CDR3 is 14 amino acids long. The chain's CDR3 is CASRPGSPNEKLFF. CDR3 nucleotide sequence: TGTGCCAGCAGGCCCGGGAGTCCGAATGAAAAACTGTTTTTT.

The chain links TRBV6-5 to TRBJ2-5; D is possibly TRBD2 (6 bases). V was cut by 3 bases and J by 2 bases, with 7 bases left in between. Germline assignment: CDR1 MNHEY and CDR2 SVGAGI. The CDR3 length is 13 residues. This CDR3 reads CASSYGGQETQYF. In nucleotides, the CDR3 is TGTGCCAGCAGTTATGGGGGGCAAGAGACCCAGTACTTC.

The table lists this clone with a few counts. The chain has TRBV5-4 and TRBJ2-7, with a tentative D call TRBD1 (6 bases). Germline lookup yields CDR1 SGHNT and CDR2 YYREEE (reference sequence). This CDR3 spans 14 amino acids. V was trimmed by 6 bases and J by 5 bases, leaving 18 bases between them. CDR3 sequence (DNA): TGTGCCAGCACCATAACCGGCAGGGGCCACGAGCAGTACTTC. It yields the protein CASTITGRGHEQYF. Filled out from reference TRBV5-4 and TRBJ2-7, the complete variable domain reads ETGVTQSPTHLIKTRGQQVTLRCSSQSGHNTVSWYQQALGQGPQFIFQYYREEENGRGNFPPRFSGLQFPNYSSELNVNALELDDSALYLCASTITGRGHEQYFGPGTRLTVT.